This T cell receptor beta chain comes out of a study of blood T cell repertoires in COVID-19 (dated by TCRdb to 2019 to 2021). For the study in its entirety: Samples from collaborators originated in the United States, Italy and Spain and spanned both the acute and convalescent phases of COVID-19. The samples were drawn from two sources: the first 160 participants of the ongoing ImmuneRACE study, and 1,200 or so subjects contributed by 6 global collaborators. The dataset comprised deeply sampled blood TCRbeta repertoires from subjects exposed to, actively infected with, or recovered from COVID-19. Where available, HLA class I and class II types were taken from metadata supplied by the sample provider and were not determined by assay-based typing. The prospective study material was composed of cDNA or gDNA derived from T cells, B-cell-depleted T cells, or PBMCs. A de-identified subject ID, COVID-19 status, age in years and sex were almost always included in the sample metadata. The repertoires were made available in a free public database intended to serve as a resource for research on the immune response to SARS-CoV-2. The research as a whole found: How much clinical and demographic metadata was included differed by source and by participant, and the metadata was provided uncurated.

TCRbeta CDR3 regions were amplified from genomic DNA by means of the immunoSEQ Assay, a bias-controlled multiplex PCR. In the original analysis: Nucleated cell counts per sample were estimated from amplification of reference gene primers within the assay. To quantify the absolute abundance of each unique TCRbeta CDR3 rearrangement, sequence reads were collapsed and filtered. Productive Simpson clonality was computed per sample as the square root of Simpson's diversity index over productive rearrangements. Here the immuneACCESS table is served through TCRdb, limited to in-frame sequences with V and J called. Missing clones are a known gap in these copies; in checked studies unresolved V genes cover under half, and the rest lacks a known reason. D and trimming were read from the DNA, whereas the V and J calls and clone size are those reported in that table. The sample table shows approximately 54,000 clones, and approximately 82% are seen once. Of the sample, approximately 7.1% is held by the ten largest clones.

This clone was counted a few times. Its antigen is not yet known. Per-base qualities were not stored, and no clone one base away is much larger. Whole blood was collected in K2EDTA tubes by collaborating institutions according to the institutions' own protocols. For TCRbeta analysis, collaborators shipped samples as frozen whole blood, isolated PBMCs, or DNA extracted from either of those sample types. In the germline V gene, CDR1 corresponds to LGHNA and CDR2 to YSLEER. For this chain, trimming is 4 bases at the V end and 8 bases at the J end, and the number of junction bases without a gene match is 13. Counted from cysteine to phenylalanine, this CDR3 has 15 amino acids. Kept here is only the CDR3 DNA, which spans 45 bases and is read in frame from base 1.

The chain is made from TRBV4-3 and TRBJ1-2, with 7 bases aligning to TRBD1. The sample taken for sequencing was peripheral blood. This TCR came from a human donor in a cohort sampled during active COVID-19. CDR3 region: CASSLSQGTALGYTF. At the DNA level, the sequence is TGCGCCAGCAGCCTGAGCCAAGGGACAGCATTAGGCTACACCTTC.